This passage covers 30 T cell receptor beta chains from one sample sequenced in a study of blood T cell repertoires in COVID-19. Libraries were prepared by immunoSEQ multiplex PCR; TCRdb keeps only in-frame clonotypes and omits some of them. The sample shows roughly 48,000 clones, approximately 88% of them seen only once. Material for sequencing was peripheral blood. The receptors were gathered from a man aged 65-85 years with acute or convalescent COVID-19.

The rearrangement uses TRBV6-1 and TRBJ1-1, with D uncertain. Germline V gives CDR1 MNHNS, CDR2 SASEGT. The ends were cut back, 0 bases at V and 2 bases at J, with 7 bases in the middle. CDR3 size: 14 residues. CDR3 protein: CASSEAPFNTEAFF. The CDR3 coding sequence is TGTGCCAGCAGTGAAGCCCCTTTTAACACTGAAGCTTTCTTT.

V gene TRBV5-1 combines with J gene TRBJ1-3; TRBD1 aligns across 7 bases. This CDR3 is built from 19 residues. Trimming at V came to 0 bases and at J to 2 bases, leaving 14 bases not matched to a gene. Germline V gene data show CDR1 as SGHRS and CDR2 as YFSETQ. This CDR3 is CASSLALGRGNVPGNTIYF. CDR3 DNA sequence: TGCGCCAGCAGCTTGGCTCTTGGCAGGGGGAACGTGCCTGGAAACACCATATATTTT.

This chain links TRBV7-9 with TRBJ1-5; D might be TRBD1 (5 bases). CDR1 is SEHNR, CDR2 FQNEAQ, per germline (reference sequence). V was shortened by 5 bases and J by 5 bases, with 7 bases between the two germline ends. The CDR3 extends over 12 amino acids. CDR3 in DNA: TGTGCCAGCAGCCAAGGGGATCAGCCCCAGCATTTT. Its translation is CASSQGDQPQHF.

This clone was detected once. Other DNA sequences in the same sample also yield this CDR3. The V call is TRBV18, the J call TRBJ1-4, with D hard to call. The CDR3 is 12 amino acids. Per the germline V gene, CDR1 is KGHSH and CDR2 is LQKENI. V dropped 3 bases and J dropped 5 bases, with 4 bases sitting between them. The DNA of the CDR3 is TGTGCCAGCTCACCGAGAAATGAAAAACTGTTTTTT. It translates to CASSPRNEKLFF.

Only a few counts were recorded for this clone. This sequence joins TRBV18 and TRBJ2-1; 7 bases fit TRBD1. Germline CDR1 reads KGHSH; CDR2 reads LQKENI. V gave up 5 bases and J gave up 5 bases; unmatched junction bases: 12. The CDR3 has 16 amino acids. The CDR3 sequence: CASSILAGGTNNEQFF. The CDR3 bases are TGTGCCAGCTCAATACTCGCAGGGGGAACTAACAATGAGCAGTTCTTC.

The chain joins TRBV12-5 to TRBJ2-1; 8 nucleotides line up with TRBD1. Unmatched junction bases numbered 10, after V lost 6 bases and J lost 6 bases. The CDR3 has 15 residues. Germline V gene lookup returns CDR1 LGHNT and CDR2 FRNRAP. As DNA, the CDR3 is TGTGCTAGTGGCCCTGGACAGGGACAACTCAATGAGCAGTTCTTC. It is translated as CASGPGQGQLNEQFF.

The chain uses TRBV19 and TRBJ2-1; D is undetermined. Germline lookup yields CDR1 LNHDA and CDR2 SQIVND (reference sequence). The CDR3 consists of 13 residues. V lost 9 bases and J 4 bases, leaving 13 bases between the germline ends. CDR3 coding DNA: TGTGCCAGCTGGGCACCCCCTTACAATGAGCAGTTCTTC. Translation: CASWAPPYNEQFF.

The chain carries TRBV28 and TRBJ1-1; 7 nucleotides match TRBD1. The trim removed 5 bases at V and 3 bases at J, leaving 6 bases unmatched. The CDR3 consists of 14 residues. The germline gives CDR1 MDHEN, CDR2 SYDVKM. Here the CDR3 reads CASSRGGAYTEAFF. The DNA of the CDR3 is TGTGCCAGCAGTCGAGGGGGCGCGTACACTGAAGCTTTCTTT.

This chain uses TRBV9 with TRBJ2-5; D perhaps matches TRBD1 (5 bases). CDR1 and CDR2 from the germline V gene are SGDLS and YYNGEE. V was pared by 1 base and J by 5 bases, with 9 bases between. The CDR3 loop spans 13 amino acids. This CDR3 is CASSVMGQETQYF. CDR3 nucleotide sequence: TGTGCCAGCAGCGTAATGGGGCAGGAGACCCAGTACTTC.

The chain uses TRBV9 and TRBJ2-1; D unclear. The CDR3 covers 15 residues. The V gene's germline CDR1 is SGDLS and CDR2 YYNGEE. The V end lost 3 bases, the J end lost 7 bases, and 17 bases lay between the germline ends. The CDR3 DNA reads as TGTGCCAGCAGCGCCAATGGGCCCCGTAGGAATGAGCAGTTCTTC. Translating it yields CASSANGPRRNEQFF.

The chain is built from TRBV23-1 and TRBJ2-7; a weak D match, TRBD1 (7 bases). TRBV23-1 is designated an ORF whose function remains uncertain. The CDR3 totals 15 residues. The ends were cut back, 3 bases at V and 2 bases at J, with 14 bases in the middle. In nucleotides, the CDR3 is TGCGCCAGCAGTCATCGCGGGACAGACCCCTACGAGCAGTACTTC. Encoded protein: CASSHRGTDPYEQYF.

The chain links TRBV7-3 to TRBJ2-3; TRBD2 agrees at 12 bases. CDR1 is SGHTA and CDR2 is FQGTGA in the germline V gene. The CDR3 is 18 residues long. V was pared by 2 bases and J by 1 base, with 7 bases of the junction left unmatched. The CDR3: CASSLGLAGGFGTDTQYF. CDR3 nucleotide sequence: TGTGCCAGCAGCTTAGGTCTAGCGGGAGGGTTCGGCACAGATACGCAGTATTTT.

In this sample, this clone turned up once. The chain uses TRBV21-1 and TRBJ2-1; the tabulated D call, TRBD2, remains unverified against the DNA. TRBV21-1 is flagged as a pseudogene. CDR3 length equals 13 residues. The CDR3 sequence: CASSVLPDNEQFF. DNA of the CDR3: TGTGCCAGCAGCGTCCTTCCTGACAATGAGCAGTTCTTC.

CDR3 region: CASSQNGQGAFF. DNA for the CDR3: TGTGCCAGCAGCCAAAACGGACAGGGGGCTTTCTTT. The chain carries TRBV3-1 (or the pseudogene TRBV3-2) and TRBJ1-1; 9 nucleotides line up with TRBD1. Trimming took 2 bases from V and 11 from J; bases not matched to a gene: 3. CDR3 length equals 12 residues. Germline V CDR1 and CDR2: LGHDT, YNNKEL (reference sequence).

The chain is built from TRBV7-3 and TRBJ2-1; perhaps TRBD2 as D (5 bases). Trimming pared 3 bases from V and 13 bases from J, leaving 13 bases between. The germline V gene has CDR1 SGHTA and CDR2 FQGTGA. The CDR3 loop spans 12 amino acids. The CDR3 protein is CASSLRAQIQFF. CDR3 sequence (DNA): TGTGCCAGCAGCTTGAGGGCGCAAATACAGTTCTTC.

This chain uses TRBV2 with TRBJ1-2; no reliable D call. V lost 4 bases, J lost 1 base, and 10 bases lay in between. This CDR3 region has 14 residues. Per germline, CDR1 SNHLY and CDR2 FYNNEI. The CDR3 DNA reads as TGTGCCAGCAGTGTAGGCGGTTATAACTATGGCTACACCTTC. It yields the protein CASSVGGYNYGYTF.

The rearrangement links TRBV10-3 to TRBJ2-7; no reliable D call. This CDR3 is built from 12 residues. V shed 6 bases and J shed 6 bases, with 12 bases lying between them. Looked up from germline, CDR1 is ENHRY and CDR2 is SYGVKD. DNA of the CDR3: TGTGCCATCAGGACGGGTTCTGGCGAGCAGTACTTC. Its protein is CAIRTGSGEQYF.

The chain joins TRBV5-1 to TRBJ2-7, with 7 bases aligning to TRBD1. Germline trimming cut 0 bases from V and 5 bases from J; bases unmatched to any gene: 8. CDR3 length: 15 residues. Germline V gene sequence: CDR1 SGHRS, CDR2 YFSETQ. The CDR3 here is CASSLVTGISDEQYF. The DNA for the CDR3 is TGCGCCAGCAGCTTGGTGACAGGGATTAGCGACGAGCAGTACTTC. The full variable domain, its missing parts supplied by reference TRBV5-1 and TRBJ2-7, is KAGVTQTPRYLIKTRGQQVTLSCSPISGHRSVSWYQQTPGQGLQFLFEYFSETQRNKGNFPGRFSGRQFSNSRSEMNVSTLELGDSALYLCASSLVTGISDEQYFGPGTRLTVT.

The rearrangement uses TRBV30 and TRBJ1-6; D might be TRBD1 (6 bases). Looked up from germline, CDR1 is GTSNPN and CDR2 is SVGIG (reference sequence). The CDR3 extends over 15 amino acids. The V gene lost 4 bases and the J gene lost 8 bases, with 18 bases spanning the gap. The CDR3 sequence: CAWTVPPRGYSPLHF. The CDR3 nucleotides are TGTGCCTGGACAGTTCCCCCCAGGGGCTATTCACCCCTCCACTTT.

This clone has just one count. The chain carries TRBV11-3 and TRBJ2-7; D is unresolved. The V and J ends lost 5 bases and 1 base respectively, with 15 bases between them. CDR3 length: 15 residues. CDR1 SGHNT and CDR2 YENEEA come from the germline V gene. The CDR3 DNA follows: TGTGCCAGCAGCCTGGTAGGAACGGGTTCCTACGAGCAGTACTTC. Residues: CASSLVGTGSYEQYF.

V and J are TRBV6-2 or TRBV6-3 and TRBJ2-7, with D possibly being TRBD2 (6 bases). CDR3 length equals 14 residues. Germline V CDR1 and CDR2: MNHEY, SVGEGT. V lost 3 bases, J lost 6 bases, and 15 bases lay in between. DNA for the CDR3: TGTGCCAGCAGTTATTCCACGAAGACTAGCGAGCAGTACTTC. Translated, it gives CASSYSTKTSEQYF.

This clone came up a few times. The chain links TRBV30 to TRBJ1-2; unclear D gene. This CDR3 region has 13 residues. Germline CDR1 reads GTSNPN; CDR2 reads SVGIG (reference sequence). With 0 bases removed from V and 9 bases from J, the gap between germline ends came to 14 bases. In nucleotides, the CDR3 is TGTGCCTGGAGTGTACTAGCGAGGGAGCGCTACACCTTC. Translation: CAWSVLARERYTF.

The CDR3, as DNA: TGCGCCAGCAGGGAGGTTGGACAGAAGTCTTTCTTT. Amino acid sequence: CASREVGQKSFF. J is TRBJ1-1 and V is TRBV5-1; D might be TRBD1 (6 bases). This CDR3 contains 12 residues. Germline lookup yields CDR1 SGHRS and CDR2 YFSETQ. The V end was cut by 5 bases, the J end by 12 bases, with 17 bases between.

J is TRBJ1-1 and V is TRBV4-2; the D is unclear. This CDR3 is built from 16 residues. The V end lost 2 bases, the J end lost 3 bases, and 16 bases lay between the germline ends. The germline CDR1 and CDR2 sequences are LGHNA and YNFKEQ. CDR3 in amino acids: CASSQPTGGLYTEAFF. The CDR3 DNA follows: TGTGCCAGCAGCCAACCTACGGGAGGGTTGTACACTGAAGCTTTCTTT.

The CDR3 DNA sequence: TGTGCCAGCAGCCCAGGACAACAGGGGAGGACGGCTTTCTTT. It translates to CASSPGQQGRTAFF. The chain combines TRBV9 with TRBJ1-1; 7 positions agree with TRBD1. This CDR3 contains 14 residues. V lost 4 bases and J lost 11; bases outside the gene matches: 14. Germline V gene data show CDR1 as SGDLS and CDR2 as YYNGEE.

The V call is TRBV21-1, the J call TRBJ1-5; whether TRBD1, the table's D call, matches the DNA was not checked. TRBV21-1 is a pseudogene segment. The CDR3 totals 17 residues. The CDR3 sequence: CASSKDRGTETNQPQHF. Written as DNA, the CDR3 is TGTGCCAGCAGCAAAGACCGTGGGACAGAGACAAATCAGCCCCAGCATTTT.

The chain employs TRBV3-1 (or the pseudogene TRBV3-2) and TRBJ2-5, with D maybe TRBD2 (6 bases). The CDR3 contains 14 residues. Between the trimmed V and J ends, which lost 3 bases and 5 bases, there was a span of 13 bases. The germline V gene has CDR1 LGHDT and CDR2 YNNKEL (reference sequence). The chain's CDR3 is CASSHGSVSETQYF. The CDR3 DNA reads as TGTGCCAGCAGCCACGGGAGTGTCTCCGAGACCCAGTACTTC.

The DNA of the CDR3 is TGTGCCATCAGTGAGGACAGGATGGTAGGCTACACCTTC. Translated, it gives CAISEDRMVGYTF. The gene calls are TRBV10-3 and TRBJ1-2, with D possibly being TRBD1 (6 bases). Per the germline V gene, CDR1 is ENHRY and CDR2 is SYGVKD. The V gene lost 2 bases and the J gene lost 8 bases, with 12 bases spanning the gap. The length of the CDR3 is 13 residues.

The chain joins TRBV21-1 to TRBJ1-6; the DNA was not compared with TRBD1, the D call given in the table. TRBV21-1 is classified as a pseudogene. The CDR3 spans 15 residues. CDR3 sequence reads: CASSKPETGYSPLHF. The CDR3 DNA reads as TGTGCCAGCAGCAAACCAGAGACAGGGTATTCACCCCTCCACTTT.

The V and J genes are TRBV29-1 and TRBJ2-5, with a possible D match to TRBD1 (5 bases). The CDR3 loop spans 11 amino acids. Germline V gene sequence: CDR1 SQVTM, CDR2 ANQGSEA. The V end was cut by 7 bases, the J end by 5 bases, with 11 bases between. This CDR3 is CSAQGRETQYF. CDR3 bases: TGCAGCGCCCAGGGCCGTGAGACCCAGTACTTC.